This T cell receptor (beta chain) appears in the sequencing data of a study of CD8+ T cells in alopecia areata. Following extraction, RNA underwent reverse transcription to cDNA, which served as the sequencing template. Here immunoSEQ multiplex PCR was the method, and the copy in TCRdb shows in-frame clones only, minus some. Of 150,000 to 200,000 clones listed, approximately 56% are singletons. Per germline, CDR1 GTSNPN and CDR2 SVGIG (reference sequence). This CDR3 is built from 14 residues. V gave up 1 base and J gave up 0 bases, with 9 bases separating them. This specimen consisted of CD4+ T cells sorted from blood, obtained at week 0. The rearrangement links TRBV30 to TRBJ1-1, with no clear D. The clonotype comes from a human donor with alopecia areata. The chain's CDR3 is CAWSANRLNTEAFF. Written as DNA, the CDR3 is TGTGCCTGGAGTGCGAACAGACTGAACACTGAAGCTTTCTTT. Full variable domain (rest looked up from reference TRBV30 and TRBJ1-1): SQTIHQWPATLVQPVGSPLSLECTVEGTSNPNLYWYRQAAGRGLQLLFYSVGIGQISSEVPQNLSASRPQDRQFILSSKKLLLSDSGFYLCAWSANRLNTEAFFGQGTRLTVV.